What follows describes a single T cell receptor beta chain. Its antigen is still unknown. No base quality values were provided; no much bigger clone lies one nucleotide off. V sheds 0 bases and J sheds 0 bases, leaving 9 bases between their ends. As encoded in the germline V gene, CDR1 is MGHRA while CDR2 is YSYEKL. There are 16 amino acids in the CDR3, from cysteine to phenylalanine inclusive. Left in the record is the CDR3 DNA by itself, 48 bases read in frame from the first base. This sample is drawn from a study of circulating and synovial CD4+ cells in juvenile arthritis (dated by TCRdb to the mid-2010s). For context, the study as a whole: Within each patient, the study compared the TCRbeta CDR3 repertoires of three groups: circulating HLA-DR+ CD4 T cells, bulk blood CD4 T cells, and synovial CD4 T cells. The goal of the repertoire sequencing was to confirm that synovial clonotypes were enriched in a circulating synovial-like CD4 T cell subset.

The receptor library was made with the immunoSEQ multiplex PCR assay. TCRbeta CDR3 sequencing was carried out by an external provider as a commercial service. As for the original processing: Productive nucleotide sequences and amino acid sequences obtained through in silico translation were used in the analyses. Diversity was measured with Renyi entropy across alpha values, using the median of 200 repeated subsamples to equalise sample size. Pairwise repertoire distance was calculated as one minus the Chao-modified Jaccard index to correct for under-sampling and was used for clustering. Frequency-weighted overlap with synovial clonotypes was calculated across 200 sample sizes, using 200 draws without replacement for each, and the value reported was the one at the size of the smaller sample. The immuneACCESS repertoire file appears here via TCRdb, limited to in-frame rearrangements. These files lack a portion of the clones; in checked studies, under half of the deficit traces to unresolved V genes, and the cause of the others is not known. The DNA was the basis for D and trimming; V, J and clone size are from that table. This sample gives some 33,000 clones in total; just under 95% of them show up just once. The ten biggest clones cover approximately 0.7% of the sample.

The sequenced samples came from patients who had active juvenile idiopathic arthritis. Cells were sorted right after thawing, and dead cells were excluded with Live/Dead Fixable Near-IR Stain. Paper-wide results and their limitations: The difference between circulating pathogenic-like lymphocytes and bulk blood T cells was not detected by traditional Vbeta family usage analysis. Compared with bulk blood CD4 repertoires, both the synovial and the circulating pathogenic-like lymphocyte repertoires were less diverse, and some CPL samples were as oligoclonal as synovium. Circulating pathogenic-like lymphocytes were found to cluster with synovial T cells, and a substantially higher fraction of CDR3 sequences was shared with synovium by circulating pathogenic-like lymphocytes than by bulk blood. Overlap with synovium increased with sequencing depth, so measured shared-clonotype fractions likely underestimated the full repertoire overlap. CPL and bulk blood CD4 samples differed in T cell genome counts by at least an order of magnitude, so sample-size effects were addressed.

The receptor comes from a human donor with juvenile idiopathic arthritis. The sample taken for sequencing was CD4+ T cells from blood. This receptor chain uses TRBV4-1 and TRBJ1-5; the D gene assignment is ambiguous. The nucleotide sequence is TGCGCCAGCAGCCAAGATTCCCCCTATAGCAATCAGCCCCAGCATTTT. Protein translation: CASSQDSPYSNQPQHF.